The T cell receptor (beta chain) under discussion was sequenced for a study of identical twins. On this clonotype itself: Its target is not known.

A universal primer site was incorporated via template switching, and the cDNA contained unique molecular identifiers. TCRdb fed the 5' RACE reads into MiXCR, producing one record per CDR3 protein. The table includes some 600,000 distinct CDR3 sequences, roughly 6.6% detected once. This CDR3 has 15 amino acids. Germline V gene sequence: CDR1 SGHDN, CDR2 FVKESK. The V gene lost 6 bases and the J gene lost 1 base, with 15 bases spanning the gap. Points from the study as a whole: Part of the zero-insertion signal could reflect confounding by invariant MAIT and iNKT cells. Findings depended on cross-sectional statistics rather than tracking the same donors.

Separately, the same data were catalogued under a study of yellow fever vaccine responses in identical twins.

Material for sequencing was PBMCs. The chain links TRBV14 to TRBJ1-1; possible D gene TRBD1, 6 bases. This receptor was identified in a young woman in good health. As DNA, the CDR3 is TGTGCCAGCAGTCGACCCCGGGGGCCGAACACTGAAGCTTTCTTT. Protein: CASSRPRGPNTEAFF.